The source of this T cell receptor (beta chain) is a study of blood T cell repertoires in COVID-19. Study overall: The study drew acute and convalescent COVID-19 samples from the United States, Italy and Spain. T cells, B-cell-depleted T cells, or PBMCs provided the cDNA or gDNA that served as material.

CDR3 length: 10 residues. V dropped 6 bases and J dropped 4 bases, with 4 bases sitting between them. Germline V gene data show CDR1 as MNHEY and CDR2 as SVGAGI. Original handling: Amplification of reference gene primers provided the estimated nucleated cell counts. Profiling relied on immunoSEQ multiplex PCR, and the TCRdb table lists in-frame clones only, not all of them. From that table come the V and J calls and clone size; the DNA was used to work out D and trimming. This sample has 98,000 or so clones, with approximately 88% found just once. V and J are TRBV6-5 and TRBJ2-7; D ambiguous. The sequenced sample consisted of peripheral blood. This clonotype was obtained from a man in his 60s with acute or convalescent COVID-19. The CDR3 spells CASSVYEQYF. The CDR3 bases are TGTGCCAGCAGCGTGTACGAGCAGTACTTC.